The 20 T cell receptor beta chains in this list originate from one sample, sequenced in a study of human T cells and chemical hapten exposure. As for time point: pre-sensitization, week 0. The treatment is: therapeutic diphenylcyclopropenone sensitization with weekly scalp DPC. TCRdb ran MiXCR on the RACE reads and lists one entry per CDR3 protein. The sample records about 350,000 distinct CDR3 sequences, about 5% being singletons. The sequences come from whole blood, collected in connection with sensitization to the hapten diphenylcyclopropenone (DPC). The receptors come from a woman between 18 and 30 years old with alopecia areata. Some clones in this sample may be carry-over from other donors' samples.

The sample holds many counts of this clonotype. This chain uses TRBV12-3 or TRBV12-4 with TRBJ2-7, with TRBD2 matching 8 bases. After removal of 3 bases from V and 4 bases from J, the junction contained 11 bases not matched to a gene. This CDR3 region has 16 residues. The chain's CDR3 is CASSFGLASEEYEQYF. The DNA of the CDR3 is TGTGCCAGCAGTTTTGGACTAGCCAGCGAGGAATACGAGCAGTACTTC.

The V gene is TRBV4-3, the J gene TRBJ1-6; D possibly corresponds to TRBD1 (5 bases). The length of the CDR3 is 15 residues. Germline assignment: CDR1 LGHNA and CDR2 YSLEER. Trimming cost V 1 base and J 7 bases, with 11 bases left between them. Written as DNA, the CDR3 is TGCGCCAGCAGCCAAGTCGGGGACCAGAATTCACCCCTCCACTTT. Its protein product is CASSQVGDQNSPLHF.

Written as DNA, the CDR3 is TGTGCCAGCAGTGAATTCAGCGATGAGCAGTTCTTC. It is translated as CASSEFSDEQFF. The chain employs TRBV2 and TRBJ2-1; no clear D gene. Germline CDR1 reads SNHLY; CDR2 reads FYNNEI. The CDR3 consists of 12 residues. The ends were cut back, 2 bases at V and 8 bases at J, with 7 bases in the middle.

This clonotype was counted ten times or more. The gene calls are TRBV5-4 and TRBJ1-2; D not certain. Deletions cut 4 bases from V and 0 bases from J, with 7 bases between. Germline CDR1 is SGHNT and CDR2 is YYREEE (reference sequence). CDR3 length: 13 amino acids. The CDR3 region is CASSPETNYGYTF. The CDR3 DNA reads TGTGCCAGCAGCCCTGAGACTAACTATGGCTACACCTTC.

This clonotype was picked up many times. The genes are TRBV27 and TRBJ2-1; 13 bases are shared with TRBD2. The V and J ends lost 4 bases and 1 base, in that order; junction bases with no gene match: 7. Germline CDR1 reads MNHEY; CDR2 reads SMNVEV (reference sequence). The CDR3 is made up of 18 amino acids. CDR3 sequence: CASSSPGTSGASYNEQFF. CDR3 nucleotide sequence: TGTGCCAGCAGTTCGCCCGGGACTAGCGGGGCTTCCTACAATGAGCAGTTCTTC.

This clonotype was counted many times. V is TRBV10-3 and J is TRBJ1-2; possible D gene TRBD1, 5 bases. Trimming took off 3 bases at V and 6 bases at J, with 14 bases between the two ends. The CDR3 covers 14 residues. Germline CDR1 is ENHRY and CDR2 is SYGVKD. The CDR3 bases are TGTGCCATCAGTGACTTGGAGGGGTACGATGGCTACACCTTC. Protein sequence: CAISDLEGYDGYTF.

In this sample, this clonotype turned up many times. This chain uses TRBV7-9 with TRBJ1-2; D is undetermined. The CDR3 is made up of 11 amino acids. V shed 5 bases and J shed 4 bases, with 5 bases lying between them. Per the germline V gene, CDR1 is SEHNR and CDR2 is FQNEAQ (reference sequence). As DNA, the CDR3 is TGTGCCAGCAGCCCCCTCTATGGCTACACCTTC. Protein: CASSPLYGYTF.

This clonotype was seen ten or more times. The chain uses TRBV5-1 and TRBJ2-3, with D unresolved. Per the germline V gene, CDR1 is SGHRS and CDR2 is YFSETQ. With 0 bases removed from V and 4 bases from J, the gap between germline ends came to 3 bases. CDR3 length equals 12 residues. The CDR3 protein is CASSLAADTQYF. The CDR3 DNA reads as TGCGCCAGCAGCTTGGCGGCAGATACGCAGTATTTT.

This clonotype has more than one count but fewer than ten. The chain recombines TRBV28 with TRBJ1-2; TRBD1 aligns across 7 bases. Germline-derived CDR1 and CDR2 are MDHEN and SYDVKM. The CDR3 is 14 residues long. V lost 6 bases to trimming and J lost 4 bases; unmatched junction nucleotides: 8. The CDR3 loop is CASSPWDRAYGYTF. The CDR3 coding sequence is TGTGCCAGCAGCCCCTGGGACAGAGCCTATGGCTACACCTTC.

This clonotype was recorded a few times. CDR3 in DNA: TGTCCCTCGGGGGGGCCATCCATGAGCTCCTACAATGAGCAGTTCTTC. It translates to CPSGGPSMSSYNEQFF. The V and J genes are TRBV6-7 and TRBJ2-1, with 8 bases matching TRBD2. TRBV6-7 is noted as an ORF with a role that remains uncertain. The CDR3 totals 16 residues.

This clonotype was recorded at least ten times. This chain joins TRBV6-6 and TRBJ2-3; D unresolved. CDR1 is MNHNY, CDR2 SVGAGI, per germline (reference sequence). The V gene lost 7 bases and the J gene lost 1 base, with 6 bases spanning the gap. The CDR3 length is 12 residues. The CDR3 coding sequence is TGTGCCAGCACGGTAGGCACAGATACGCAGTATTTT. It yields the protein CASTVGTDTQYF.

This clonotype was picked up a small number of times. An end of the junction differs from the germline gene, which may be a read error. The CDR3 here is CATSTNGELFF. CDR3 coding DNA: TGTGCCACTAGTACGAACGGGGAGCTGTTTTTT. The V and J genes are TRBV19 and TRBJ2-2, with D unresolved. The germline V gene encodes CDR1 LNHDA and CDR2 SQIVND (reference sequence). This CDR3 spans 11 amino acids.

A few counts support this clonotype. The chain has TRBV4-3 and TRBJ1-1; 7 bases agree with TRBD1. Germline CDR1 is LGHNA and CDR2 is YSLEER. CDR3 length equals 15 residues. V dropped 4 bases and J dropped 0; count of bases not matched to a gene: 5. CDR3 DNA: TGCGCCAGCAGCCGACAGGGCAATATGAACACTGAAGCTTTCTTT. Translating it yields CASSRQGNMNTEAFF.

This clonotype has ten or more counts. CDR3 region: CASSPGTRPYEQYF. CDR3 DNA: TGTGCCAGCAGCCCCGGGACGAGACCCTACGAGCAGTACTTC. The V gene is TRBV27, the J gene TRBJ2-7, with D tentatively TRBD1 or TRBD2 (5 bases each). There are 14 residues in the CDR3. Germline V gene sequence: CDR1 MNHEY, CDR2 SMNVEV (reference sequence). Trimming took 6 bases from V and 2 from J, leaving 14 bases between them.

This clonotype has only a few counts. V and J are TRBV6-2 or TRBV6-3 and TRBJ2-7; D is uncertain. Trimming shortened V by 5 bases and J by 6 bases, and 11 bases separated the two germline ends. The germline gives CDR1 MNHEY, CDR2 SVGEGT. CDR3 size: 12 residues. The CDR3 nucleotides read TGTGCCAGCAGTCCGGACCTCCCCGAGCAGTACTTC. It yields the protein CASSPDLPEQYF.

This clonotype was recorded at least ten times. The rearrangement links TRBV11-2 to TRBJ2-4; TRBD1 might be the D (6 bases). Germline CDR1 reads SGHAT; CDR2 reads FQNNGV. The CDR3 sequence is 16 residues long. Trimming pared 5 bases from V and 6 bases from J, leaving 20 bases between. CDR3 amino acids: CASSLGGTPSANIQYF. The CDR3 DNA sequence: TGTGCCAGCAGCCTTGGGGGCACTCCGTCGGCAAACATTCAGTACTTC.

The chain couples TRBV6-6 to TRBJ2-7; D gene unclear. V was clipped by 3 bases and J by 4 bases, with 16 bases between them. The CDR3 runs to 15 residues. Germline loops: CDR1 MNHNY, CDR2 SVGAGI (reference sequence). CDR3 sequence (DNA): TGTGCCAGCAGTTATCAGATGGAATCCGGGTACGAGCAGTACTTC. Translation gives CASSYQMESGYEQYF.

This clonotype was seen repeatedly, ten times or more. The chain links TRBV20-1 to TRBJ2-6; possibly TRBD2 for D (5 bases). Germline assignment: CDR1 DFQATT and CDR2 SNEGSKA (reference sequence). CDR3 length equals 16 residues. The V and J ends lost 5 bases and 1 base respectively, with 15 bases between them. CDR3 bases: TGCAGTGCTGCAACCGGACTCTTTTCTGGGGCCAACGTCCTGACTTTC. Translating it yields CSAATGLFSGANVLTF.

The J gene is TRBJ2-7, the V gene TRBV27, with 9 bases aligning to TRBD2. Germline trimming cut 6 bases from V and 1 base from J; bases unmatched to any gene: 7. Germline V gene lookup returns CDR1 MNHEY and CDR2 SMNVEV (reference sequence). This CDR3 region has 15 residues. The CDR3 loop is CASSFLAGLSYEQYF. The DNA for the CDR3 is TGTGCCAGCAGCTTCCTAGCGGGGCTTTCCTACGAGCAGTACTTC.

This clonotype was seen ten or more times. The V and J genes are TRBV20-1 and TRBJ1-6, with D possibly being TRBD1 (5 bases). CDR1 and CDR2 from the germline V gene are DFQATT and SNEGSKA (reference sequence). Trimming removed 6 bases from V and 3 bases from J, with 12 bases in between. The CDR3 has 14 amino acids. CDR3 nucleotide sequence: TGCAGTGCCCGGGACGGTATCTATAATTCACCCCTCCACTTT. It is translated as CSARDGIYNSPLHF.